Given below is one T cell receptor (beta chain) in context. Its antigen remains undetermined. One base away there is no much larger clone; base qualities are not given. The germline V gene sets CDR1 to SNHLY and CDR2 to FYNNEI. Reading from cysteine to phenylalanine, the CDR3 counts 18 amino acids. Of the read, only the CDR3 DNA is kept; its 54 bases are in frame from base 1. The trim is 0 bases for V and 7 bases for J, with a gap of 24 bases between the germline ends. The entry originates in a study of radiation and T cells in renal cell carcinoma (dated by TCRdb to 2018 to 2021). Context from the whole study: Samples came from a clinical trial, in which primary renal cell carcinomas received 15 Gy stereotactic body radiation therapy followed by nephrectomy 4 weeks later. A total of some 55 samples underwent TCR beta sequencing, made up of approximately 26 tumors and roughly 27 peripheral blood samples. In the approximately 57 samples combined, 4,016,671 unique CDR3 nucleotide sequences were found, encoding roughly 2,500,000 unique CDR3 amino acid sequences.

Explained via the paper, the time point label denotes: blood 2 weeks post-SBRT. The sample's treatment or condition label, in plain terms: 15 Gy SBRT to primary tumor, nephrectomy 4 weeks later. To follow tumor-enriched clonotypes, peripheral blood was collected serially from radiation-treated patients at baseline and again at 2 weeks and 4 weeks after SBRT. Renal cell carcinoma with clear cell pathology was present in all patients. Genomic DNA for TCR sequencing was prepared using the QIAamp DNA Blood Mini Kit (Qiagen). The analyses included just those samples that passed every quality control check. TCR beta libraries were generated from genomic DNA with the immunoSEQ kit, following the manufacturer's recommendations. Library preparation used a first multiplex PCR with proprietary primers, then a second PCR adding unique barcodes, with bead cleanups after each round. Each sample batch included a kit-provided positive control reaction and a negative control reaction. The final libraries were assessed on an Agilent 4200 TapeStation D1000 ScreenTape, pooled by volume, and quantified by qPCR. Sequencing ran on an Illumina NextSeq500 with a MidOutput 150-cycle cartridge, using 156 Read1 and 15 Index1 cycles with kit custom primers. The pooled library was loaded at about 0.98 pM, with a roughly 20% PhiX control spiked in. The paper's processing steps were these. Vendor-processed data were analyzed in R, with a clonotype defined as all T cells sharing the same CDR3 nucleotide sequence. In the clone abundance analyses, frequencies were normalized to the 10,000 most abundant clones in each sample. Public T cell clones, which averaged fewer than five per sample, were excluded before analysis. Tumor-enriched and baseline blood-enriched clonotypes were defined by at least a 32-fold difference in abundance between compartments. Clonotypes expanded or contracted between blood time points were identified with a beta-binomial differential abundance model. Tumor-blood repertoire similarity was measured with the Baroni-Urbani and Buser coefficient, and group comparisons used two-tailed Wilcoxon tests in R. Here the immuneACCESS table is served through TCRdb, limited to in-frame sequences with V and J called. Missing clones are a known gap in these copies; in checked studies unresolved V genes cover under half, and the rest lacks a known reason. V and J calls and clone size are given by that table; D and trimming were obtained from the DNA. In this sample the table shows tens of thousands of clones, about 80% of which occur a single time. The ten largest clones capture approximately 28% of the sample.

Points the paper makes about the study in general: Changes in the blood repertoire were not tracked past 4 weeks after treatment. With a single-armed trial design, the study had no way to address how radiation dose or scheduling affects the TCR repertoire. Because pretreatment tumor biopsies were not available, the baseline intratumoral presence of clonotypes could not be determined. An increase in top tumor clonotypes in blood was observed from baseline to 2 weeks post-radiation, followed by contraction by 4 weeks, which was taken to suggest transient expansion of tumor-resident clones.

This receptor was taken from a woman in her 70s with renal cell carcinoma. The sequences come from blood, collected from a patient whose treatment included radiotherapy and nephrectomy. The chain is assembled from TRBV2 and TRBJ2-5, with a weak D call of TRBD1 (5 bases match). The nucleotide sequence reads TGTGCCAGCAGTGAAGCGGATTTAAGGCAGGGAAATCTCATGACCCAGTACTTC. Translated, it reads CASSEADLRQGNLMTQYF.